This T cell receptor (beta chain) was identified during a study of shared clonotypes between healthy human individuals. Germline CDR1 SGHTA, CDR2 FQGNSA. J was trimmed by 6 bases and V by 7 bases; bases with no gene match: 16. The length of the CDR3 is 16 residues. This table comes from immunoSEQ multiplex PCR, and its TCRdb copy is limited to in-frame clones, with some not included. Seen here are hundreds of thousands of clones, around 73% observed once, and the top ten hold around 2%. Adult Caucasians living in Nashville, Tennessee made up all of the donors. V is TRBV7-2 and J is TRBJ2-5; 8 positions agree with TRBD2. The clonotype originates from a woman younger than 45 in good health. Sequencing was carried out using memory CD4+ T cells sorted from blood. Subset in this sample: CD45RA-negative fraction. CDR3: CASTLNTNSGEKTQYF. CDR3 coding DNA: TGTGCCAGCACCCTTAACACTAATAGCGGGGAGAAGACCCAGTACTTC.